This T cell receptor beta chain was identified in a study of T-cell memory formation after mild COVID-19. TCRdb called the 5' RACE reads again in MiXCR, with one record for every CDR3 protein. Here the sample spans 250,000 or so distinct CDR3 sequences, approximately 18% being singletons. Study observations and caveats: Contracting clones from day 15 to 85 had balanced CD4/CD8; later expanders favoured CD4+.

Germline CDR1 reads DFQATT; CDR2 reads SNEGSKA (reference sequence). CDR3 length: 13 residues. The germline V and J ends were trimmed by 0 bases and 7 bases, with 7 bases remaining between them. This clonotype was counted a few times. Its cognate antigen is unknown. The clonotype was recovered from a man younger than 30 who had mild COVID-19 (a few samples of this study predate the infection). Cell type and time point are not known. The source material was PBMCs or a T cell subset sorted from them (not recorded which). V is TRBV20-1 and J is TRBJ1-6; D is undetermined. The CDR3 region is CSAREWRNSPLHF. The CDR3 DNA follows: TGCAGTGCTAGAGAGTGGAGGAATTCACCCCTCCACTTT.